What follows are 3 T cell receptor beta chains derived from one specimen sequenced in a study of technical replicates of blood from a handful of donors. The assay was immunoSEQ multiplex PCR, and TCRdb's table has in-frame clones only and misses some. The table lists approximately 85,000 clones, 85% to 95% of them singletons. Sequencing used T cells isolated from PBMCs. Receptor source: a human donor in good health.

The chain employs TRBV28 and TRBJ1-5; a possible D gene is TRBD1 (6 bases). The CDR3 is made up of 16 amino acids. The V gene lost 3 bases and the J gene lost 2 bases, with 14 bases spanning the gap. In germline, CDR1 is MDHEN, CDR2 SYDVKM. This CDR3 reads CASSFRGLRGNQPQHF. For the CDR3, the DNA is TGTGCCAGCAGTTTCAGGGGATTAAGAGGCAATCAGCCCCAGCATTTT.

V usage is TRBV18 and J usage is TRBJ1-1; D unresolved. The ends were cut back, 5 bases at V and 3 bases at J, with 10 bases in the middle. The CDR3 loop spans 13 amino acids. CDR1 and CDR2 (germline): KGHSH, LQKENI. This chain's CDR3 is CASSTTPYTEAFF. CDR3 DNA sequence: TGTGCCAGCTCAACGACACCATACACTGAAGCTTTCTTT.

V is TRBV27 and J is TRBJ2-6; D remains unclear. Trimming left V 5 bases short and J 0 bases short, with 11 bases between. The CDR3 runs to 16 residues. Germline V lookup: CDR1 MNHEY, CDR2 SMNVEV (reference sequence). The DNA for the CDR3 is TGTGCCAGCAGTACACAAGCAGGCTCTGGGGCCAACGTCCTGACTTTC. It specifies CASSTQAGSGANVLTF.